Listed here are 14 T cell receptor beta chains from one sample, sequenced in a study of T cells in Graves' hyperthyroidism and ophthalmopathy. The TCR beta CDR3 regions underwent amplification using RNA transcripts as the source. First-round RT-PCR of the TCR CDR3 relied on the HTBI primer set. MiXCR, run by TCRdb on the multiplex PCR reads, gives a single entry per CDR3 protein. The sample has around 760,000 distinct CDR3 sequences, around a third seen once. Material: blood. Receptors originate from a woman in her forties with Graves' hyperthyroidism.

This clonotype was detected a few times. The chain is built from TRBV5-1 and TRBJ1-3; TRBD1 is a possible D gene (6 bases). Germline loops: CDR1 SGHRS, CDR2 YFSETQ. The CDR3 runs 15 residues. Trimming left V 3 bases short and J 2 bases short, with 12 bases between. CDR3 loop: CASSSEGGTGNTIYF. The CDR3 coding sequence is TGCGCCAGCAGCTCGGAAGGGGGGACTGGAAACACCATATATTTT.

The chain combines TRBV7-9 with TRBJ2-7; the match to TRBD2 covers 7 bases. The V gene's germline CDR1 is SEHNR and CDR2 FQNEAQ (reference sequence). V shed 3 bases and J 7 bases; nucleotides not matched to a gene: 15. This CDR3 comprises 16 residues. This CDR3 reads CASSFWSGTTSVEQYF. DNA of the CDR3: TGTGCCAGCAGCTTCTGGAGCGGGACGACCTCTGTAGAGCAGTACTTC.

This clonotype has only one observation. This chain uses TRBV5-1 with TRBJ1-1, with TRBD1 identical over 8 bases. CDR3 size: 13 residues. V trimming: 4 bases; J trimming: 7 bases; junction bases outside the gene matches: 6. Germline-derived CDR1 and CDR2 are SGHRS and YFSETQ. DNA of the CDR3: TGCGCCAGCAGCGCGAGACAGGGGAATGAAGCTTTCTTT. Protein: CASSARQGNEAFF.

In its sample, this clonotype was seen a few times. J is TRBJ2-5 and V is TRBV18; tentatively, D is TRBD2 (7 bases). The CDR3 spans 16 residues. V was trimmed by 2 bases and J by 4 bases, leaving 17 bases between them. Per the germline V gene, CDR1 is KGHSH and CDR2 is LQKENI. The CDR3 spells CASSPTGGGARETQYF. In nucleotides, the CDR3 is TGTGCCAGCTCACCAACGGGTGGGGGGGCCCGAGAGACCCAGTACTTC.

To note about this clonotype: One end of the junction does not line up with germline, which may come from a read error. J is TRBJ2-6 and V is TRBV4-1, with TRBD1 matching 9 bases. The germline V gene has CDR1 MGHRA and CDR2 YSYEKL. This CDR3 has 17 amino acids. The CDR3 spells CASLSGTGISGANVLTF. The CDR3 DNA follows: TGTGCCAGCCTTTCCGGGACAGGGATCTCTGGGGCCAACGTCCTGACTTTC.

The rearrangement uses TRBV7-2 and TRBJ2-7, with D hard to call. This CDR3 has 15 residues. The germline gives CDR1 SGHTA, CDR2 FQGNSA. V lost 5 bases and J 0 bases, leaving 14 bases between the germline ends. CDR3 nucleotide sequence: TGTGCCAGCAGCCAAGATATACGGGCCTCCTACGAGCAGTACTTC. Protein product: CASSQDIRASYEQYF. The full variable domain, its missing parts supplied by reference TRBV7-2 and TRBJ2-7, is GAGVSQSPSNKVTEKGKDVELRCDPISGHTALYWYRQSLGQGLEFLIYFQGNSAPDKSGLPSDRFSAERTGGSVSTLTIQRTQQEDSAVYLCASSQDIRASYEQYFGPGTRLTVT.

This rearrangement joins TRBV6-6 to TRBJ2-2; possibly TRBD2 for D (6 bases). The CDR3 totals 14 residues. CDR1 MNHNY and CDR2 SVGAGI come from the germline V gene (reference sequence). Trimming stripped 4 bases from V and 4 bases from J, with 10 bases between. CDR3 nucleotides: TGTGCCAGCAGTTGGGGGGTAATCACCGGGGAGCTGTTTTTT. Its protein product is CASSWGVITGELFF.

The chain links TRBV5-6 to TRBJ1-5; the match to TRBD1 covers 7 bases. CDR3 length equals 15 residues. The J segment lost 2 bases and the V segment lost 2 bases, leaving 4 bases of the junction unmatched. CDR1 is SGHDT, CDR2 YYEEEE, per germline. The CDR3 protein is CASSFQGEGNQPQHF. CDR3 nucleotide sequence: TGTGCCAGCAGCTTCCAGGGGGAGGGCAATCAGCCCCAGCATTTT.

The chain combines TRBV19 with TRBJ1-1; D might be TRBD1 (5 bases). CDR1 is LNHDA, CDR2 SQIVND, per germline (reference sequence). Trimming shortened V by 3 bases and J by 8 bases, and 13 bases separated the two germline ends. This CDR3 has 13 amino acids. The CDR3 loop reads CASSIAGAPEAFF. The CDR3 bases are TGTGCCAGTAGTATCGCTGGGGCCCCCGAAGCTTTCTTT.

Concerning this clonotype: The junction departs from germline at one end; a sequencing error may be responsible. The chain carries TRBV10-3 and TRBJ1-2; 9 bases agree with TRBD1. Germline loops: CDR1 ENHRY, CDR2 SYGVKD. The CDR3 consists of 13 residues. CDR3 bases: TGTGCCAACAGTCTACAGGGGGCTTACGGCTACACCTTC. Translated, it gives CANSLQGAYGYTF.

This clonotype was seen a handful of times. The J gene is TRBJ1-1, the V gene TRBV16, with 8 nucleotides matching TRBD1. CDR1 is KGHSY, CDR2 FQNENV, per germline. V was pared by 3 bases and J by 5 bases, with 11 bases of the junction left unmatched. This CDR3 comprises 16 residues. The CDR3 here is CASSHLVDRGRTEAFF. DNA of the CDR3: TGTGCCAGCAGCCACCTGGTCGACAGGGGAAGGACTGAAGCTTTCTTT.

On this clonotype itself: A much bigger clone sits one base away, suggesting this may be a read error. The rearrangement joins TRBV11-2 to TRBJ2-7, with D possibly being TRBD1 or TRBD2 (5 bases each). Germline CDR1 and CDR2: SGHAT and FQNNGV. The V end lost 5 bases, the J end lost 6 bases, and 11 bases lay between the germline ends. The CDR3 contains 12 residues. In DNA, the CDR3 is TGTGCCAGCAGCCGGCTGGGGACCGAGCAGTACTTC. The encoded protein is CASSRLGTEQYF.

V and J are TRBV20-1 and TRBJ1-1; no firm D call. The CDR3 contains 14 residues. Deletions cut 5 bases from V and 0 bases from J, with 13 bases between. CDR1 is DFQATT, CDR2 SNEGSKA, per germline (reference sequence). The chain's CDR3 is CSAAGSLMNTEAFF. As DNA, the CDR3 is TGCAGTGCTGCAGGCAGTCTAATGAACACTGAAGCTTTCTTT.

The chain carries TRBV6-5 and TRBJ1-2; TRBD1 matches 7 bases. The CDR3 totals 14 residues. The ends lost 8 bases at V and 1 base at J; junction bases unmatched: 7. Germline values: CDR1 MNHEY, CDR2 SVGAGI. This chain's CDR3 is CASAATGNNYGYTF. The CDR3, as DNA: TGTGCCAGCGCGGCGACAGGGAATAACTATGGCTACACCTTC.